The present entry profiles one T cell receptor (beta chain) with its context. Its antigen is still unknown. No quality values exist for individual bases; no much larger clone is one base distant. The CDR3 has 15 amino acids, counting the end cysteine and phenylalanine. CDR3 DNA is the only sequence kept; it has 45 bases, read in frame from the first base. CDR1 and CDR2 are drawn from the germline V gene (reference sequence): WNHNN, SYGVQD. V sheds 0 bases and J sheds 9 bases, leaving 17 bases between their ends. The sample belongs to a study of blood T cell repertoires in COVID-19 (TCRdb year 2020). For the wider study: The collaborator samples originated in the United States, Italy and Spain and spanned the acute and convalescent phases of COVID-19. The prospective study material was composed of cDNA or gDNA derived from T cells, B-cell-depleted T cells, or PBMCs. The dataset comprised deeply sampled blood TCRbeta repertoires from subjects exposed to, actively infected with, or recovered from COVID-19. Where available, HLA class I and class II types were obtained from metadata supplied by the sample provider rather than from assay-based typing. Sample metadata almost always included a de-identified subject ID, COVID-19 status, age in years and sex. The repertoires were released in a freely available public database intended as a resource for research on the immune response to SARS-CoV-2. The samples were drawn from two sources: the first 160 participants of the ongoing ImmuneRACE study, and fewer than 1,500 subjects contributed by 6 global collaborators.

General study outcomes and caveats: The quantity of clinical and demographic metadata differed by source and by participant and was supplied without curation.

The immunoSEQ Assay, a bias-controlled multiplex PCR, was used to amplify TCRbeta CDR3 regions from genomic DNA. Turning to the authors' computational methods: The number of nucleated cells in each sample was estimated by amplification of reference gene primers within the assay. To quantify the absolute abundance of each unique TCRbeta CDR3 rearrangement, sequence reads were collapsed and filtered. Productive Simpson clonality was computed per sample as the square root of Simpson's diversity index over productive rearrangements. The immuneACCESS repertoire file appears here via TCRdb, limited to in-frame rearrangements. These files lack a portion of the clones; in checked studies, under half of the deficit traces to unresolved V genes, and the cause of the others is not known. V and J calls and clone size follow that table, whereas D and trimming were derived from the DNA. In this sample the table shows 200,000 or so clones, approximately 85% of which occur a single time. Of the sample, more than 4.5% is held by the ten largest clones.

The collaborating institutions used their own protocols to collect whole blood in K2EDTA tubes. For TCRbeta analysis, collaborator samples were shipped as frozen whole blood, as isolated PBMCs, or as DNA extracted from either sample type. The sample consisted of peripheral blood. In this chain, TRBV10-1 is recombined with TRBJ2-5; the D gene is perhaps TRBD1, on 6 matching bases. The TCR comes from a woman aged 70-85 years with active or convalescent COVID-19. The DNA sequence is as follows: TGCGCCAGCAGTGAGTCGTCAGGGGCCGGCTCGGCCCAGTACTTC. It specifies CASSESSGAGSAQYF.